The TCR beta chain under discussion was sequenced for a study of T cells in Graves' hyperthyroidism and ophthalmopathy. Orbital computed tomography, thyroid ultrasound, serum thyroxine and TRAb, and clinical symptoms together informed the diagnoses. Authors of the study amplified TCR beta CDR3 regions from RNA transcripts. The study used the HTBI primer set for a first-round RT-PCR of the TCR CDR3. Each CDR3 protein gets one entry after TCRdb re-called the multiplex PCR reads with MiXCR. This table holds a few hundred thousand distinct CDR3 sequences, around a sixth found once. This clonotype was picked up many times. The CDR3 loop spans 14 amino acids. V was pared by 5 bases and J by 0 bases, with 9 bases between. In germline, CDR1 is SGHTA, CDR2 FQGTGA.

The receptor's source is a woman under 40 with Graves' hyperthyroidism. The sample consisted of blood. This chain connects TRBV7-3 to TRBJ2-3; D gene unclear. CDR3: CASSRTSSTDTQYF. CDR3 in DNA: TGTGCCAGCAGCCGTACTTCTAGCACAGATACGCAGTATTTT. Full variable domain (outside the CDR3, taken from reference TRBV7-3 and TRBJ2-3): GAGVSQTPSNKVTEKGKYVELRCDPISGHTALYWYRQSLGQGPEFLIYFQGTGAADDSGLPNDRFFAVRPEGSVSTLKIQRTERGDSAVYLCASSRTSSTDTQYFGPGTRLTVL.